Below are 22 T cell receptor beta chains sequenced from a single sample in a study of identical twins. TCRdb reprocessed the 5' RACE reads via MiXCR and lists one record per CDR3 protein. Among under 900,000 distinct CDR3 sequences listed, about 20% were seen once. The same data also contributed to another study, on T cells expressing NK-cell markers.

The source material was PBMCs. The receptors here all came from a woman under 30 in good health.

This clonotype was seen only once. The chain couples TRBV18 to TRBJ2-5, with a possible D match to TRBD2 (5 bases). The CDR3 loop spans 14 amino acids. The germline V gene has CDR1 KGHSH and CDR2 LQKENI. The germline V and J ends were trimmed by 0 bases and 5 bases, with 10 bases remaining between them. CDR3: CASSPPPGWETQYF. The CDR3 bases are TGTGCCAGCTCACCACCCCCGGGATGGGAGACCCAGTACTTC.

This rearrangement joins TRBV5-1 to TRBJ2-1; no firm D call. Germline V gene data show CDR1 as SGHRS and CDR2 as YFSETQ. CDR3 length equals 14 residues. V was pared by 5 bases and J by 9 bases, with 18 bases between. CDR3 amino acids: CASRPWTSAIEQFF. CDR3 in DNA: TGCGCCAGCAGACCCTGGACCTCGGCCATTGAGCAGTTCTTC.

This clonotype was picked up a small number of times. This chain uses TRBV20-1 with TRBJ2-3, with D possibly matching TRBD1 (5 bases). Trimming shortened V by 7 bases and J by 5 bases, and 13 bases separated the two germline ends. Germline CDR1 reads DFQATT; CDR2 reads SNEGSKA (reference sequence). This CDR3 comprises 12 residues. The CDR3 loop reads CSVSRQGDTQYF. The CDR3, as DNA: TGCAGTGTCTCAAGGCAGGGAGATACGCAGTATTTT.

V and J are TRBV4-3 and TRBJ2-7, with D maybe TRBD2 (5 bases). There are 17 residues in the CDR3. The ends were cut back, 3 bases at V and 5 bases at J, with 23 bases in the middle. Germline CDR1 reads LGHNA; CDR2 reads YSLEER. The CDR3 bases are TGCGCCAGCAGCCATACCGACCCGACAAGGAGGACGGACGAGCAGTACTTC. Amino acids: CASSHTDPTRRTDEQYF.

The gene calls are TRBV6-1 and TRBJ2-1; TRBD2 matches 9 bases. This CDR3 has 16 amino acids. V lost 6 bases and J lost 0; bases outside the gene matches: 6. The germline V gene encodes CDR1 MNHNS and CDR2 SASEGT. The chain's CDR3 is CASSRRLAVSYNEQFF. The CDR3 DNA reads TGTGCCAGCAGCCGAAGACTAGCGGTCTCCTACAATGAGCAGTTCTTC.

This rearrangement joins TRBV7-9 to TRBJ2-3; D is unclear. Germline V gene data show CDR1 as SEHNR and CDR2 as FQNEAQ (reference sequence). The V gene lost 5 bases and the J gene lost 9 bases, with 12 bases spanning the gap. This CDR3 comprises 12 residues. CDR3 sequence: CASSQTEFTQYF. CDR3 sequence (DNA): TGTGCCAGCAGCCAGACGGAATTCACGCAGTATTTT.

This clonotype was recorded many times. This chain connects TRBV12-3 or TRBV12-4 to TRBJ2-1; no clear D gene. This CDR3 comprises 12 residues. V gave up 1 base and J gave up 8 bases, with 6 bases separating them. The CDR3 coding sequence is TGTGCCAGCAGTTTAGTAAGGTATGAGCAGTTCTTC. Translated, it gives CASSLVRYEQFF.

In its sample, this clonotype was seen once. This chain uses TRBV4-2 with TRBJ1-2; the D is unclear. The CDR3 spans 17 residues. V was shortened by 0 bases and J by 2 bases, with 16 bases between the two germline ends. Germline V lookup: CDR1 LGHNA, CDR2 YNFKEQ. DNA for the CDR3: TGTGCCAGCAGCCAAGATTTGCAGGCCGTTGGGAACTATGGCTACACCTTC. Translated: CASSQDLQAVGNYGYTF.

As for this clonotype: This may arise from a read error, as a much more abundant clone is one base away. The chain couples TRBV4-1 to TRBJ2-6; D is unresolved. This CDR3 is 17 amino acids long. Germline-derived CDR1 and CDR2 are MGHRA and YSYEKL. Between the trimmed V and J ends, which lost 0 bases and 6 bases, there was a span of 15 bases. CDR3: CASSQDPRLGEANVLTF. The CDR3, as DNA: TGCGCCAGCAGCCAAGATCCGAGGTTGGGCGAGGCCAACGTCCTGACTTTC.

This clonotype has just a few counts. CDR3 protein: CASSLGRSPRETQYF. CDR3 sequence (DNA): TGTGCCAGCAGCCTGGGCCGGAGCCCCCGAGAGACCCAGTACTTC. The chain links TRBV7-6 to TRBJ2-5; D uncertain. Trimming removed 5 bases from V and 4 bases from J, with 17 bases in between. Germline values: CDR1 SGHVS, CDR2 FNYEAQ. The CDR3 has 15 amino acids.

This clonotype turned up a few times. The chain has TRBV6-5 and TRBJ2-4; TRBD1 agrees at 7 bases. V dropped 4 bases and J dropped 4; count of bases not matched to a gene: 4. The CDR3 sequence is 14 residues long. Germline loops: CDR1 MNHEY, CDR2 SVGAGI. CDR3 region: CASSSRQGKNIQYF. The CDR3 DNA reads TGTGCCAGCAGTTCCCGACAGGGTAAAAACATTCAGTACTTC.

The CDR3 DNA is TGCGCCAGCAGTGAAGGGCCGGGACTCGAGACTAAAGAGACCCAGTACTTC. It translates to CASSEGPGLETKETQYF. The V gene is TRBV10-2, the J gene TRBJ2-5, with D tentatively TRBD2 (6 bases). V was trimmed by 3 bases and J by 3 bases, leaving 20 bases between them. CDR3 size: 17 residues. CDR1 is WSHSY and CDR2 is SAAADI in the germline V gene.

This clonotype showed up just a few times. This rearrangement joins TRBV7-3 to TRBJ1-1; D remains unclear. There are 13 residues in the CDR3. The germline CDR1 and CDR2 sequences are SGHTA and FQGTGA. V was shortened by 5 bases and J by 1 base, with 8 bases between the two germline ends. The CDR3 nucleotides read TGTGCCAGCAGCGGTCATACGAACACTGAAGCTTTCTTT. Translation: CASSGHTNTEAFF.

The gene calls are TRBV27 and TRBJ2-7; 11 bases fit TRBD2. CDR1 is MNHEY, CDR2 SMNVEV, per germline (reference sequence). The CDR3 extends over 15 amino acids. The junction had 8 bases not matched to a gene; V was cut back by 5 bases and J by 5 bases. In DNA, the CDR3 is TGTGCCAGCAGTCCTCTAGCGGGAGGTTTCCACGAGCAGTACTTC. This sequence encodes CASSPLAGGFHEQYF.

The rearrangement uses TRBV7-2 and TRBJ2-7; no clear D gene. Trimming pared 2 bases from V and 5 bases from J, leaving 10 bases between. The CDR3 consists of 13 residues. Per germline, CDR1 SGHTA and CDR2 FQGNSA. The CDR3, as DNA: TGTGCCAGCAGCTTACCCTACATAGACGAGCAGTACTTC. It codes for CASSLPYIDEQYF.

This clonotype was counted only a few times. The chain employs TRBV20-1 and TRBJ1-2, with D tentatively TRBD1 (5 bases). The germline gives CDR1 DFQATT, CDR2 SNEGSKA (reference sequence). The CDR3 length is 13 residues. Trimming removed 0 bases at V and 4 bases at J, with 9 bases between. The chain's CDR3 is CSAREGQLYGYTF. Here the CDR3 DNA reads TGCAGTGCTAGAGAGGGGCAGCTCTATGGCTACACCTTC.

V usage is TRBV3-1 and J usage is TRBJ2-7; the D gene is possibly TRBD2 (6 bases). V lost 2 bases and J 4 bases, leaving 9 bases between the germline ends. Germline V gene data show CDR1 as LGHDT and CDR2 as YNNKEL (reference sequence). This CDR3 is built from 13 residues. The CDR3 coding sequence is TGTGCCAGCAGCCAACCCGGGGGTTACGAGCAGTACTTC. It encodes CASSQPGGYEQYF.

The V gene is TRBV3-1, the J gene TRBJ1-2, with D unresolved. Trimming took off 0 bases at V and 9 bases at J, with 11 bases between the two ends. This CDR3 comprises 13 residues. Germline V CDR1 and CDR2: LGHDT, YNNKEL (reference sequence). The CDR3 DNA follows: TGTGCCAGCAGCCAAGAAACCAGGACCAGCTACACCTTC. It codes for CASSQETRTSYTF.

This clonotype came up a few times. V and J are TRBV20-1 and TRBJ2-7; either TRBD1 or TRBD2 may supply D (5 bases each). Trimming removed 2 bases at V and 1 base at J, with 12 bases between. This CDR3 is 14 amino acids long. The germline CDR1 and CDR2 sequences are DFQATT and SNEGSKA (reference sequence). The CDR3 bases are TGCAGTGCTAGAAAAAACGAGGGGTCCTACGAGCAGTACTTC. This sequence encodes CSARKNEGSYEQYF.

The J gene is TRBJ2-5, the V gene TRBV5-1; TRBD1 might be the D (5 bases). There are 14 residues in the CDR3. The germline V and J ends were trimmed by 4 bases and 5 bases, with 15 bases remaining between them. The germline V gene has CDR1 SGHRS and CDR2 YFSETQ. The CDR3 sequence: CASSADIPGETQYF. Here the CDR3 DNA reads TGCGCCAGCAGCGCGGACATCCCCGGGGAGACCCAGTACTTC.

The chain has TRBV12-3 or TRBV12-4 and TRBJ2-3, with D possibly TRBD1 on 6 matching bases. The CDR3 sequence is 12 residues long. V dropped 4 bases and J dropped 10 bases, with 12 bases sitting between them. This CDR3 reads CASSSGQASQYF. CDR3 nucleotides: TGTGCCAGCAGTTCGGGACAAGCGTCGCAGTATTTT.

This clonotype was found a few times. This sequence joins TRBV20-1 and TRBJ2-1, with 12 bases fitting TRBD2. Germline assignment: CDR1 DFQATT and CDR2 SNEGSKA (reference sequence). CDR3 length: 15 residues. The V segment lost 6 bases and the J segment 8 bases; nucleotides outside the gene matches: 11. The CDR3 protein is CSAPNPSGGADEQFF. As DNA, the CDR3 is TGCAGTGCACCAAACCCTAGCGGGGGGGCGGATGAGCAGTTCTTC.